This TCR beta chain appears in the sequencing data of a study of identical twins. Findings and limits, study-wide: Sequences that were beta out-of-frame showed weaker excess twin sharing. There is a chance that invariant MAIT and iNKT cells partially muddied zero-insertion analyses.

This clonotype was counted between two and nine times. Its antigen is not identified. Every sampled donor was Caucasian and healthy. This CDR3 region has 14 residues. Germline loops: CDR1 MNHEY, CDR2 SVGAGI. The V and J ends lost 4 bases and 4 bases, in that order; junction bases with no gene match: 4. Each cDNA held unique molecular identifiers, and template switching gave it a universal primer site. In TCRdb, the 5' RACE reads were re-called with MiXCR into one record per CDR3 protein. The repertoire holds about 250,000 distinct CDR3 sequences, with around 8.3% as singletons. This sample was shared with a second study, whose subject was yellow fever vaccine responses in identical twins.

The chain is built from TRBV6-5 and TRBJ2-7; TRBD2 matches at 10 bases. The specimen sequenced was CD8+ T cells sorted from blood. The source is a woman between 18 and 29 years old in good health. CDR3 nucleotides: TGTGCCAGCAGTTTCGGACTAGCGGATTACGAGCAGTACTTC. This sequence encodes CASSFGLADYEQYF.